The 23 T cell receptor beta chains given below trace back to one sample, sequenced in a study of T cells in Graves' hyperthyroidism and ophthalmopathy. RNA transcripts gave rise to amplified TCR beta CDR3 regions. When the TCR CDR3 underwent first-round RT-PCR, the HTBI primer set was used. From the multiplex PCR reads, TCRdb called clonotypes with MiXCR, one entry per CDR3 protein. Of roughly 330,000 distinct CDR3 sequences in the sample, about 15% are singletons; the top ten hold around a third. The sequenced sample was blood. Receptors originate from a man under 40 with Graves' hyperthyroidism.

This clonotype has only a few counts. V and J are TRBV29-1 and TRBJ2-1, with 7 bases aligning to TRBD1. J lost 4 bases, V lost 7 bases, and 4 bases had no gene match. Germline V gene sequence: CDR1 SQVTM, CDR2 ANQGSEA. The CDR3 extends over 12 amino acids. CDR3 residues: CSGGTDYNEQFF. The CDR3 region has the DNA TGCAGCGGTGGGACAGATTACAATGAGCAGTTCTTC.

The sample holds many counts of this clonotype. The V and J genes are TRBV12-3 or TRBV12-4 and TRBJ2-7; the D is unclear. V was clipped by 2 bases and J by 6 bases, with 5 bases between them. The CDR3 has 11 residues. CDR3 in DNA: TGTGCCAGCAGTTTATCCACCGAGCAGTACTTC. Its protein is CASSLSTEQYF.

This clonotype was detected ten times or more. The chain couples TRBV28 to TRBJ2-1; perhaps D is TRBD1 or TRBD2 (6 bases each). The germline V gene has CDR1 MDHEN and CDR2 SYDVKM. This CDR3 has 14 amino acids. The germline V and J ends were trimmed by 3 bases and 7 bases, with 13 bases remaining between them. The CDR3 here is CASSFLGGLNEQFF. In DNA, the CDR3 is TGTGCCAGCAGTTTTTTAGGGGGGCTGAATGAGCAGTTCTTC.

There are many counts of this clonotype. CDR3 sequence reads: CATSDRGRTGQETQYF. The CDR3 coding sequence is TGTGCCACCAGTGACCGAGGAAGGACAGGACAAGAGACCCAGTACTTC. V usage is TRBV24-1 and J usage is TRBJ2-5; 7 bases map to TRBD1. This CDR3 region has 16 residues. Per germline, CDR1 KGHDR and CDR2 SFDVKD. V dropped 4 bases and J dropped 2; count of bases not matched to a gene: 9.

This clonotype turned up a few times. The chain employs TRBV29-1 and TRBJ2-5, with 9 bases that match TRBD1. CDR1 and CDR2 from the germline V gene are SQVTM and ANQGSEA. V was clipped by 7 bases and J by 3 bases; unmatched bases: 3. The CDR3 is 12 residues long. Here the CDR3 reads CSGRQGEETQYF. In DNA form, the CDR3 reads TGCAGCGGTCGACAGGGGGAAGAGACCCAGTACTTC.

The sample holds a few counts of this clonotype. This chain joins TRBV19 and TRBJ1-1; D may be TRBD1 (6 bases). V lost 3 bases, J lost 3 bases, and 8 bases lay in between. The CDR3 has 13 residues. From germline, CDR1 is LNHDA and CDR2 SQIVND (reference sequence). The CDR3 DNA is TGTGCCAGTAGTATTGGACAGTACACTGAAGCTTTCTTT. The encoded protein is CASSIGQYTEAFF.

This clonotype has more than one count but fewer than ten. The chain links TRBV7-3 to TRBJ2-1; TRBD1 matches at 9 bases. After removal of 6 bases from V and 9 bases from J, the junction contained 12 bases not matched to a gene. CDR3 size: 15 residues. Germline CDR1 is SGHTA and CDR2 is FQGTGA. This CDR3 reads CASSFRDREFGEQFF. The CDR3 DNA reads TGTGCCAGCAGTTTCCGGGACAGGGAATTTGGTGAGCAGTTCTTC.

The table lists this clonotype with many counts. This sequence joins TRBV28 and TRBJ2-7; tentatively, D is TRBD1 (5 bases). This CDR3 comprises 14 residues. Trimming took off 6 bases at V and 2 bases at J, with 14 bases between the two ends. Germline loops: CDR1 MDHEN, CDR2 SYDVKM. The CDR3 bases are TGTGCCAGCAGAGTTCCTACAGGAACCTACGAGCAGTACTTC. Protein product: CASRVPTGTYEQYF.

A few counts support this clonotype. The genes are TRBV20-1 and TRBJ1-4, with D perhaps matching TRBD1 (5 bases). CDR1 DFQATT and CDR2 SNEGSKA come from the germline V gene (reference sequence). Trimming shortened V by 5 bases and J by 8 bases, and 18 bases separated the two germline ends. The CDR3 has 14 amino acids. The CDR3 region is CSAPPAGVTEKLFF. In nucleotides, the CDR3 is TGCAGTGCTCCCCCAGCGGGGGTGACGGAAAAACTGTTTTTT.

This clonotype was counted only a few times. The chain couples TRBV5-1 to TRBJ1-5, with unresolved D. Germline values: CDR1 SGHRS, CDR2 YFSETQ. This CDR3 is built from 9 residues. Deletions cut 8 bases from V and 7 bases from J, with 4 bases between. The CDR3 nucleotides read TGCGCCAGATACCAGCCCCAGCATTTT. This sequence encodes CARYQPQHF.

The chain carries TRBV11-2 and TRBJ1-3; no firm D call. Trimming took off 0 bases at V and 0 bases at J, with 9 bases between the two ends. In germline, CDR1 is SGHAT, CDR2 FQNNGV. The CDR3 length is 16 residues. CDR3 region: CASSLETRTSGNTIYF. The CDR3 DNA is TGTGCCAGCAGCTTAGAGACACGGACCTCTGGAAACACCATATATTTT. The variable domain in full, with the rest retrieved from reference TRBV11-2 and TRBJ1-3, is EAGVAQSPRYKIIEKRQSVAFWCNPISGHATLYWYQQILGQGPKLLIQFQNNGVVDDSQLPKDRFSAERLKGVDSTLKIQPAKLEDSAVYLCASSLETRTSGNTIYFGEGSWLTVV.

This clonotype was seen a handful of times. A much larger clone differs from this one at a single base, so this may be a read error. J is TRBJ2-1 and V is TRBV28; 8 nucleotides agree with TRBD2. J lost 1 base, V lost 6 bases, and 17 bases had no gene match. CDR1 MDHEN and CDR2 SYDVKM come from the germline V gene. CDR3 length: 19 amino acids. The CDR3 sequence: CASSFSGRVNSGSYNEQFF. In DNA form, the CDR3 reads TGTGCCAGCAGCTTCAGCGGGAGAGTTAATTCAGGGTCCTACAATGAGCAGTTCTTC.

This clonotype was counted only a few times. This chain joins TRBV20-1 and TRBJ2-1, with TRBD2 matching 10 bases. The CDR3 runs 14 residues. Germline CDR1 is DFQATT and CDR2 is SNEGSKA (reference sequence). V shed 5 bases and J 8 bases; nucleotides not matched to a gene: 9. CDR3 bases: TGCAGTGCTCTAACTAGCGGGGTTAGGGATGAGCAGTTCTTC. This encodes CSALTSGVRDEQFF.

Remarks on this clonotype: This may stem from a read error, because a much larger clone lies one nucleotide away. This chain joins TRBV6-2 or TRBV6-3 and TRBJ2-2; tentatively, D is TRBD2 (6 bases). CDR1 MNHEY and CDR2 SVGEGT come from the germline V gene. The CDR3 sequence is 13 residues long. The CDR3 bases are TGTGCCAGCAGCTCAGGGTGGACCGGGGGGCTGTTTTTT. It codes for CASSSGWTGGLFF.

This clonotype was seen ten or more times. This chain joins TRBV7-8 and TRBJ2-1; 8 bases are a match to TRBD1. The J segment lost 8 bases and the V segment lost 5 bases, leaving 8 bases of the junction unmatched. Germline values: CDR1 SGHVS, CDR2 FQNEAQ. This CDR3 has 14 residues. CDR3 sequence: CASSIGATGDEQFF. Written as DNA, the CDR3 is TGTGCCAGCAGCATAGGGGCGACAGGGGATGAGCAGTTCTTC.

In this sample, this clonotype turned up many times. CDR3 sequence: CSARDPSGRAPDTQYF. The CDR3 DNA sequence: TGCAGTGCTAGAGATCCTAGCGGGAGGGCCCCGGATACGCAGTATTTT. This chain uses TRBV20-1 with TRBJ2-3, with TRBD2 identical over 12 bases. The CDR3 contains 16 residues. Germline V lookup: CDR1 DFQATT, CDR2 SNEGSKA (reference sequence). After removal of 0 bases from V and 6 bases from J, the junction contained 7 bases not matched to a gene.

The table lists this clonotype with many counts. The chain employs TRBV18 and TRBJ2-7, with TRBD1 matching 10 bases. After removal of 4 bases from V and 7 bases from J, the junction contained 4 bases not matched to a gene. Germline assignment: CDR1 KGHSH and CDR2 LQKENI. The CDR3 has 13 amino acids. The DNA of the CDR3 is TGTGCCAGCTCACGGGACAGGGGTAGGGAGCAGTACTTC. Translated: CASSRDRGREQYF.

This clonotype occurred many times. V and J are TRBV12-3 or TRBV12-4 and TRBJ2-1; D remains unclear. Trimming cost V 4 bases and J 0 bases, with 13 bases left between them. The CDR3 extends over 16 amino acids. The CDR3 region has the DNA TGTGCCAGCAGTTCACCTTTACTCAGCTCCTACAATGAGCAGTTCTTC. This translates into CASSSPLLSSYNEQFF.

The table lists this clonotype with many counts. The chain links TRBV2 to TRBJ2-3; no firm D call. This CDR3 is built from 14 residues. Trimming took off 4 bases at V and 0 bases at J, with 8 bases between the two ends. From germline, CDR1 is SNHLY and CDR2 FYNNEI. CDR3 DNA: TGTGCCAGCAGTGTGACTGGAAGCACAGATACGCAGTATTTT. This translates into CASSVTGSTDTQYF.

With regard to this clonotype: At one boundary the junction diverges from the germline segment, which might be a read error. The genes are TRBV4-1 and TRBJ2-7; D is uncertain. In germline, CDR1 is MGHRA, CDR2 YSYEKL. The CDR3 has 14 residues. CDR3 protein: CTSSQDIGTYEQYF. The CDR3, as DNA: TGCACCAGCAGCCAAGACATAGGAACCTACGAGCAGTACTTC.

This clonotype was counted at least ten times. The rearrangement joins TRBV24-1 to TRBJ2-3; D gene unclear. CDR1 KGHDR and CDR2 SFDVKD come from the germline V gene. Trimming took 9 bases from V and 6 from J, leaving 12 bases between them. This CDR3 comprises 12 residues. CDR3 residues: CATVGTEDTQYF. The CDR3 bases are TGTGCCACCGTTGGAACGGAGGATACGCAGTATTTT.

The chain combines TRBV18 with TRBJ2-1; 7 bases align to TRBD1. V was clipped by 1 base and J by 6 bases; unmatched bases: 3. This CDR3 contains 14 residues. In germline, CDR1 is KGHSH, CDR2 LQKENI. The CDR3 nucleotides read TGTGCCAGCTCACCACGAGCAGGGGGCAATGAGCAGTTCTTC. Encoded protein: CASSPRAGGNEQFF.

This clonotype was seen a few times. The rearrangement links TRBV9 to TRBJ2-2; D possibly corresponds to TRBD2 (5 bases). Germline CDR1 is SGDLS and CDR2 is YYNGEE. The CDR3 loop spans 15 amino acids. Trimming removed 0 bases from V and 3 bases from J, with 9 bases in between. The chain's CDR3 is CASSVAREHTGELFF. Here the CDR3 DNA reads TGTGCCAGCAGCGTAGCTCGGGAACACACCGGGGAGCTGTTTTTT.